The 5 T cell receptor beta chains given below trace back to one sample, sequenced in a study of cytomegalovirus exposure and HLA in healthy donors. PCR was performed using 60 Vbeta and 13 Jbeta primers. Method: immunoSEQ multiplex PCR; TCRdb's copy keeps in-frame clones and lacks some. This sample has 98,000 or so clones, with nearly 80% found just once. Specimen: PBMCs. Receptor source: a man aged 55-75 years in good health and CMV-seropositive.

The chain couples TRBV19 to TRBJ2-2; a possible D gene is TRBD2 (7 bases). In germline, CDR1 is LNHDA, CDR2 SQIVND (reference sequence). The CDR3 length is 15 residues. V was pared by 9 bases and J by 0 bases, with 14 bases between. CDR3 coding DNA: TGTGCCAGACGTCCGGGGGGCCCGAACACCGGGGAGCTGTTTTTT. Residues: CARRPGGPNTGELFF.

This clone was observed once. This chain uses TRBV5-1 with TRBJ1-2, with D possibly TRBD1 on 6 matching bases. This CDR3 is 13 amino acids long. With 2 bases removed from V and 3 bases from J, the gap between germline ends came to 8 bases. Germline CDR1 and CDR2: SGHRS and YFSETQ. The CDR3 region has the DNA TGCGCCAGCAGCTTTAGGACAGACTATGGCTACACCTTC. It is translated as CASSFRTDYGYTF. The full variable domain, its missing parts supplied by reference TRBV5-1 and TRBJ1-2, is KAGVTQTPRYLIKTRGQQVTLSCSPISGHRSVSWYQQTPGQGLQFLFEYFSETQRNKGNFPGRFSGRQFSNSRSEMNVSTLELGDSALYLCASSFRTDYGYTFGSGTRLTVV.

The chain links TRBV29-1 to TRBJ1-2; TRBD1 is a possible D gene (6 bases). The CDR3 has 14 residues. Trimming took off 0 bases at V and 4 bases at J, with 12 bases between the two ends. Looked up from germline, CDR1 is SQVTM and CDR2 is ANQGSEA. The CDR3 here is CSVEDRGRVYGYTF. The CDR3 DNA follows: TGCAGCGTTGAAGACAGGGGAAGGGTCTATGGCTACACCTTC.

The table lists this clone with a count of one. The chain couples TRBV6-4 to TRBJ2-1; TRBD2 aligns across 9 bases. Per germline, CDR1 MRHNA and CDR2 SNTAGT. The CDR3 contains 15 residues. The V segment lost 6 bases and the J segment 10 bases; nucleotides outside the gene matches: 13. The CDR3 sequence is CASSFLPRGGREQFF. Here the CDR3 DNA reads TGTGCCAGCAGCTTCCTACCGCGGGGGGGCCGGGAGCAGTTCTTC.

V usage is TRBV7-6 and J usage is TRBJ2-2, with a weak D call TRBD1 (6 bases). The V end was cut by 3 bases, the J end by 1 base, with 12 bases between. This CDR3 is 16 amino acids long. Germline assignment: CDR1 SGHVS and CDR2 FNYEAQ. The CDR3: CASSLGPGQNTGELFF. The CDR3 DNA is TGTGCCAGCAGCTTGGGGCCGGGACAGAACACCGGGGAGCTGTTTTTT. Complete variable domain (other parts from reference TRBV7-6 and TRBJ2-2): GAGVSQSPRYKVTKRGQDVALRCDPISGHVSLYWYRQALGQGPEFLTYFNYEAQQDKSGLPNDRFSAERPEGSISTLTIQRTEQRDSAMYRCASSLGPGQNTGELFFGEGSRLTVL.